These 22 T cell receptor beta chains were all obtained from the same sample, sequenced in a study of blood T cell repertoires in COVID-19. Sequencing used immunoSEQ multiplex PCR; TCRdb keeps in-frame clones, though not all of them. The profile shows under 300,000 clones, 80% to 90% of them singletons. The sequencing input was peripheral blood. These receptors all stem from a woman aged 70-85 years with acute or convalescent COVID-19.

J is TRBJ1-1 and V is TRBV2, with 11 positions matching TRBD1. With 6 bases clipped from V and 4 bases from J, the junction kept 4 bases outside the gene matches. Germline-derived CDR1 and CDR2 are SNHLY and FYNNEI. This CDR3 contains 14 residues. The CDR3, as DNA: TGTGCCAGCAGCCTCGGACAGGGGGCCACTGAAGCTTTCTTT. Translated: CASSLGQGATEAFF.

This rearrangement joins TRBV11-1 to TRBJ1-3; D unclear. This CDR3 region has 14 residues. Looked up from germline, CDR1 is SGHAT and CDR2 is FQDESV (reference sequence). The V end was cut by 2 bases, the J end by 4 bases, with 9 bases between. The DNA of the CDR3 is TGTGCCAGCAGCTTAACGCGAGAAGGAAACACCATATATTTT. This sequence encodes CASSLTREGNTIYF.

V gene TRBV5-1 combines with J gene TRBJ2-5, with D maybe TRBD1 (6 bases). Deletions cut 3 bases from V and 7 bases from J, with 22 bases between. Germline lookup yields CDR1 SGHRS and CDR2 YFSETQ. This CDR3 region has 16 residues. The CDR3 nucleotides are TGCGCCAGCAGCTCATTTCGACAGAATCAAGGGGGGACCCAGTACTTC. Protein sequence: CASSSFRQNQGGTQYF.

This clone was detected once. The chain carries TRBV28 and TRBJ1-4, with 10 bases lining up with TRBD1. V dropped 6 bases and J dropped 11; count of bases not matched to a gene: 12. The CDR3 spans 15 residues. Germline V gives CDR1 MDHEN, CDR2 SYDVKM. CDR3 sequence: CASSARDRGLGKLFF. CDR3 DNA: TGTGCCAGCAGCGCAAGGGACAGGGGTTTAGGGAAACTGTTTTTT.

The V and J genes are TRBV29-1 and TRBJ2-3; a possible D gene is TRBD1 (6 bases). The CDR3 is 13 residues long. Trimming removed 5 bases from V and 3 bases from J, with 12 bases in between. The V gene's germline CDR1 is SQVTM and CDR2 ANQGSEA. The CDR3, as DNA: TGCAGCGTTCATGGGGGCCTGACAGATACGCAGTATTTT. As protein: CSVHGGLTDTQYF.

The chain employs TRBV5-6 and TRBJ2-5, with 8 positions matching TRBD1. The J segment lost 2 bases and the V segment lost 0 bases, leaving 9 bases of the junction unmatched. Looked up from germline, CDR1 is SGHDT and CDR2 is YYEEEE. This CDR3 region has 17 residues. The CDR3 nucleotides read TGTGCCAGCAGCTTGGCGGCAGGGGGCGGGGTGCAAGAGACCCAGTACTTC. This encodes CASSLAAGGGVQETQYF.

The CDR3 coding sequence is TGCGCCAGCAGCCCCCAGGGCAACAATCAGCCCCAGCATTTT. This codes for CASSPQGNNQPQHF. The chain combines TRBV5-1 with TRBJ1-5; perhaps TRBD1 as D (5 bases). V was cut by 4 bases and J by 3 bases, with 11 bases left in between. CDR3 length equals 14 residues. From germline, CDR1 is SGHRS and CDR2 YFSETQ. Supplemented by reference TRBV5-1 and TRBJ1-5, the full variable domain reads KAGVTQTPRYLIKTRGQQVTLSCSPISGHRSVSWYQQTPGQGLQFLFEYFSETQRNKGNFPGRFSGRQFSNSRSEMNVSTLELGDSALYLCASSPQGNNQPQHFGDGTRLSIL.

The chain joins TRBV6-5 to TRBJ1-2, with 8 bases fitting TRBD1. In germline, CDR1 is MNHEY, CDR2 SVGAGI. The CDR3 sequence is 14 residues long. Trimming took 6 bases from V and 4 from J; bases not matched to a gene: 7. The CDR3 is CASSPTQGGYGYTF. CDR3 sequence (DNA): TGTGCCAGCAGCCCAACACAGGGGGGCTATGGCTACACCTTC.

The chain is built from TRBV19 and TRBJ2-5; D is possibly TRBD2 (6 bases). Trimming took off 5 bases at V and 5 bases at J, with 12 bases between the two ends. CDR3 length: 13 residues. Germline CDR1 is LNHDA and CDR2 is SQIVND (reference sequence). CDR3 sequence: CASSLRGGETQYF. The CDR3 DNA is TGTGCCAGTAGTCTACGGGGAGGCGAGACCCAGTACTTC.

V usage is TRBV30 and J usage is TRBJ2-5, with 10 bases that match TRBD1. Germline CDR1 GTSNPN, CDR2 SVGIG (reference sequence). The CDR3 runs to 14 residues. With 1 base clipped from V and 4 bases from J, the junction kept 3 bases outside the gene matches. The CDR3 nucleotides read TGTGCCTGGAGTGCGGGACAGGGGATAGAGACCCAGTACTTC. It translates to CAWSAGQGIETQYF.

The chain has TRBV4-2 and TRBJ1-2, with TRBD1 as a possible D gene (6 bases). This CDR3 spans 16 amino acids. Per the germline V gene, CDR1 is LGHNA and CDR2 is YNFKEQ. Trimming pared 2 bases from V and 3 bases from J, leaving 16 bases between. CDR3 in DNA: TGTGCCAGCAGCCAAAACGAACGACAGGTTCACTATGGCTACACCTTC. Its translation: CASSQNERQVHYGYTF.

This clone was recorded a few times. V usage is TRBV20-1 and J usage is TRBJ2-7; perhaps TRBD1 as D (5 bases). V was pared by 2 bases and J by 8 bases, with 10 bases between. The germline V gene has CDR1 DFQATT and CDR2 SNEGSKA (reference sequence). This CDR3 has 11 residues. The CDR3 coding sequence is TGCAGTGCTAGACCGGACAACAAGCAGTACTTC. Its protein is CSARPDNKQYF.

The rearrangement uses TRBV6-6 and TRBJ1-2; no reliable D call. Germline CDR1 reads MNHNY; CDR2 reads SVGAGI (reference sequence). The V end was cut by 2 bases, the J end by 4 bases, with 14 bases between. CDR3 size: 15 residues. CDR3: CASSYEAGYAYGYTF. The CDR3 DNA sequence: TGTGCCAGCAGTTACGAGGCCGGGTACGCCTATGGCTACACCTTC.

The gene calls are TRBV6-5 and TRBJ1-5; D gene uncertain. Germline CDR1 MNHEY, CDR2 SVGAGI. The CDR3 totals 14 residues. Trimming took 2 bases from V and 6 from J, leaving 11 bases between them. CDR3 sequence: CASSYGGVGQPQHF. The CDR3 DNA sequence: TGTGCCAGCAGTTACGGCGGGGTCGGTCAGCCCCAGCATTTT.

Here the CDR3 DNA reads TGTGCCAGCAGTGACCCAGGGATGGAATATGGCTACACCTTC. Translated, it gives CASSDPGMEYGYTF. This chain joins TRBV2 and TRBJ1-2, with D possibly TRBD1 on 5 matching bases. This CDR3 region has 14 residues. V was shortened by 3 bases and J by 5 bases, with 13 bases between the two germline ends. Germline CDR1 SNHLY, CDR2 FYNNEI.

The V and J genes are TRBV27 and TRBJ1-2, with D tentatively TRBD1 (6 bases). Germline V gene data show CDR1 as MNHEY and CDR2 as SMNVEV (reference sequence). Trimming shortened V by 5 bases and J by 8 bases, and 15 bases separated the two germline ends. The CDR3 runs 13 residues. The CDR3 spells CASSPAGAKGYTF. In nucleotides, the CDR3 is TGTGCCAGCAGTCCGGCGGGGGCGAAAGGCTACACCTTC.

This sequence joins TRBV10-3 and TRBJ1-5; D unclear. This CDR3 region has 12 residues. The V gene lost 0 bases and the J gene lost 10 bases, with 7 bases spanning the gap. Germline CDR1 and CDR2: ENHRY and SYGVKD. The CDR3 DNA reads TGTGCCATCAGTGAGTCGACAAGCCCCCAGCATTTT. It is translated as CAISESTSPQHF.

The chain carries TRBV2 and TRBJ1-4, with D perhaps matching TRBD1 (5 bases). V was cut by 8 bases and J by 5 bases, with 12 bases left in between. CDR1 is SNHLY, CDR2 FYNNEI, per germline. The CDR3 contains 13 residues. The CDR3 is CASGPGVNEKLFF. The CDR3 nucleotides read TGTGCCAGCGGGCCGGGGGTCAATGAAAAACTGTTTTTT.

The chain is built from TRBV5-1 and TRBJ2-7, with TRBD1 matching over 11 bases. This CDR3 has 19 residues. The V gene end was trimmed by 0 bases and the J gene end by 0 bases; junction bases not matched to a gene: 11. Germline V gene lookup returns CDR1 SGHRS and CDR2 YFSETQ. Here the CDR3 reads CASSLVPPDRGLSSYEQYF. Written as DNA, the CDR3 is TGCGCCAGCAGCTTGGTCCCCCCGGACAGGGGGCTATCCTCCTACGAGCAGTACTTC.

This clone has just a few counts. The chain uses TRBV13 and TRBJ1-2; possibly TRBD1 for D (5 bases). The germline V gene encodes CDR1 PRHDT and CDR2 FYEKMQ (reference sequence). The CDR3 is made up of 15 amino acids. The germline V and J ends were trimmed by 0 bases and 2 bases, with 10 bases remaining between them. The CDR3 bases are TGTGCCAGCAGCTTAGGAGGGGCGACGAACTATGGCTACACCTTC. Its protein is CASSLGGATNYGYTF.

The rearrangement joins TRBV21-1 to TRBJ1-5. TRBV21-1 is a listed pseudogene. The CDR3 spans 16 residues. The CDR3 reads CASSNGLLFRNQPQHF. DNA of the CDR3: TGTGCCAGCAGCAACGGGTTGTTATTTAGGAATCAGCCCCAGCATTTT.

V gene TRBV30 combines with J gene TRBJ2-3, with 9 positions matching TRBD1. Looked up from germline, CDR1 is GTSNPN and CDR2 is SVGIG (reference sequence). V lost 5 bases to trimming and J lost 2 bases; unmatched junction nucleotides: 11. The CDR3 has 16 residues. The CDR3 DNA sequence: TGTGCCTGGGGGGCAGTAAGGACAGGGGTCACAGATACGCAGTATTTT. Protein sequence: CAWGAVRTGVTDTQYF. The full variable domain, completed using reference TRBV30 and TRBJ2-3, is SQTIHQWPATLVQPVGSPLSLECTVEGTSNPNLYWYRQAAGRGLQLLFYSVGIGQISSEVPQNLSASRPQDRQFILSSKKLLLSDSGFYLCAWGAVRTGVTDTQYFGPGTRLTVL.